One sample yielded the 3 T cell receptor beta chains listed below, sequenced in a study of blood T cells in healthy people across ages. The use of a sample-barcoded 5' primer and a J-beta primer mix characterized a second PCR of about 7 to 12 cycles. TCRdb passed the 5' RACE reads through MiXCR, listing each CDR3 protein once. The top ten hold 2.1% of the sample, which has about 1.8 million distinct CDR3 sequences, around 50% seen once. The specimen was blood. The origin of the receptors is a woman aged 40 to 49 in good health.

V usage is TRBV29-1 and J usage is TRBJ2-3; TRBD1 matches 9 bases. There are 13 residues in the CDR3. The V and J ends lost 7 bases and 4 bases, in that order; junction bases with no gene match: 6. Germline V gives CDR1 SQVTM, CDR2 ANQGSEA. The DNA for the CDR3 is TGCAGCGCCGGGACAGGGAGCGCAGATACGCAGTATTTT. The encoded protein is CSAGTGSADTQYF.

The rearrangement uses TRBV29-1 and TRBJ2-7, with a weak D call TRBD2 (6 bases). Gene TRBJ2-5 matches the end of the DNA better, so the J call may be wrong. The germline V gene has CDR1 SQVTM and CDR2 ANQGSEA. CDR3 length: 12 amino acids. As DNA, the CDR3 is TGCAGCGTTGGACTAGGAACGGAGACCCAGTACTTC. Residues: CSVGLGTETQYF.

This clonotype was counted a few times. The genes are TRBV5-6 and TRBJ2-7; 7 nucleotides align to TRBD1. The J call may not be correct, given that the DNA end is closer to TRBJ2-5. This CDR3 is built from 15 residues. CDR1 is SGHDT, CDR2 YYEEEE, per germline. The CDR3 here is CASSANDRESETQYF. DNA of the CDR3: TGTGCCAGCAGCGCAAACGACAGGGAATCGGAGACCCAGTACTTC.